The entry that follows covers one T cell receptor (beta chain) sequence. Its specificity is not known. Per germline, CDR1 DFQATT and CDR2 SNEGSKA (reference sequence). V lost 7 bases to trimming and J lost 8 bases, with 12 bases between them. The CDR3 is 11 residues long. Clones were sequenced by immunoSEQ multiplex PCR, and TCRdb holds only the in-frame ones, with some missing. The sample consists of about 380,000 clones, about 96% of them appearing once. The entry originates in a study of shared clonotypes between healthy human individuals. Study background: Per donor, three plates held CD4 naive cells, three held CD4 memory, two held CD8 naive and one held CD8 memory.

Whole-study results and caveats: Rarefaction gave evidence that sorted-subset sequencing remained incomplete despite large depth. A generally larger estimated richness was seen in naive subsets than in memory subsets. Sequencing depth was expected to affect clonotype sharing among donors.

Sequencing used memory CD8+ T cells sorted from blood. Subset specified: CD45RO+ cells pooled with CCR7-negative TemRA cells. The rearrangement uses TRBV20-1 and TRBJ2-1, with D perhaps assigned TRBD1 or TRBD2 (5 bases each). This sequence was found in a man aged 25 to 45 in good health. The CDR3 DNA sequence: TGCAGTGGGAAGTGGGGGTATGAGCAGTTCTTC. Its translation is CSGKWGYEQFF.